This T cell receptor beta chain is from a study of post-analysis software for immune sequencing data. Unique molecular identifiers were built into the TCR beta cDNA libraries. TCRdb ran MiXCR on the PCR reads and lists one entry per CDR3 protein. Found here are about 820,000 distinct CDR3 sequences, about 57% of them singletons; the top ten hold approximately 4.5%. A word on this clonotype: Its cognate antigen is unknown.

Whole-study results and caveats: When patients were compared with controls, four to six TRBV segments were more frequent, TRBV5-6, TRBV5-1 and TRBV20-1 among them.

From germline, CDR1 is SQVTM and CDR2 ANQGSEA. The CDR3 loop spans 17 amino acids. V shed 1 base and J shed 0 bases, with 19 bases lying between them. The specimen sequenced was blood. This chain links TRBV29-1 with TRBJ2-7, with D tentatively TRBD1 (6 bases). The sequence was collected from a girl aged 10 to 17 with multiple sclerosis. This CDR3 is CSVEGFIKDSASYEQYF. The CDR3 bases are TGCAGCGTTGAAGGTTTTATTAAGGACAGTGCCTCCTACGAGCAGTACTTC.